Following are 13 T cell receptor beta chains from one sample sequenced in a study of T cell responses to AZD1222 COVID-19 vaccine. The protocol was immunoSEQ multiplex PCR, while the TCRdb copy is restricted to in-frame clones and leaves out a portion. The sample has roughly 80,000 clones, about nine tenths seen once. The material was peripheral blood, obtained 28 days after the second AZD1222 dose. The receptors derive from an adult who received the AZD1222 COVID-19 vaccine.

CDR3: CASSQGTGNLDTQYF. In DNA form, the CDR3 reads TGTGCCAGCAGCCAAGGGACAGGGAATTTAGATACGCAGTATTTT. V and J are TRBV11-2 and TRBJ2-3, with 9 bases that match TRBD1. CDR3 length: 15 residues. Per the germline V gene, CDR1 is SGHAT and CDR2 is FQNNGV. Germline trimming cut 5 bases from V and 5 bases from J; bases unmatched to any gene: 8.

CDR3 DNA sequence: TGTGCCAGCAGCCCCGGGGGAACTCCTAACTATGGCTACACCTTC. As protein: CASSPGGTPNYGYTF. The gene calls are TRBV7-9 and TRBJ1-2, with a weak D call TRBD1 (5 bases). The CDR3 sequence is 15 residues long. Trimming took off 5 bases at V and 0 bases at J, with 13 bases between the two ends. Germline-derived CDR1 and CDR2 are SEHNR and FQNEAQ (reference sequence).

The chain recombines TRBV30 with TRBJ1-5; 7 nucleotides align to TRBD1. In germline, CDR1 is GTSNPN, CDR2 SVGIG (reference sequence). This CDR3 region has 14 residues. V was pared by 4 bases and J by 2 bases, with 5 bases of the junction left unmatched. The chain's CDR3 is CAWTGGSRNQPQHF. The CDR3 DNA sequence: TGTGCCTGGACAGGGGGTAGTCGCAATCAGCCCCAGCATTTT.

J is TRBJ2-2 and V is TRBV19, with 11 bases matching TRBD2. Germline-derived CDR1 and CDR2 are LNHDA and SQIVND (reference sequence). V lost 5 bases and J lost 4; bases outside the gene matches: 6. CDR3 length equals 16 residues. CDR3 bases: TGTGCCAGTAGTCCGTTGACTAGCGGGGTCACCGGGGAGCTGTTTTTT. Protein sequence: CASSPLTSGVTGELFF.

The rearrangement uses TRBV6-2 or TRBV6-3 and TRBJ1-1, with TRBD1 as a possible D gene (5 bases). CDR1 and CDR2 from the germline V gene are MNHEY and SVGEGT. This CDR3 has 15 amino acids. Deletions cut 4 bases from V and 5 bases from J, with 17 bases between. The chain's CDR3 is CASSSTRPGGTEAFF. The CDR3 nucleotides read TGTGCCAGCAGTTCCACACGCCCCGGGGGGACTGAAGCTTTCTTT.

This clone appeared a single time. The chain uses TRBV30 and TRBJ2-5, with 8 nucleotides matching TRBD1. V was clipped by 3 bases and J by 5 bases; unmatched bases: 8. This CDR3 spans 14 amino acids. Germline lookup yields CDR1 GTSNPN and CDR2 SVGIG (reference sequence). The CDR3 region is CAWRKTGARETQYF. In nucleotides, the CDR3 is TGTGCCTGGAGGAAGACAGGGGCGAGGGAGACCCAGTACTTC.

The CDR3 DNA sequence: TGTGCCAGCAGTTACTCCCCTAGCGGGGGCTATGAGCAGTTCTTC. Amino acid sequence: CASSYSPSGGYEQFF. The chain has TRBV6-2 or TRBV6-3 and TRBJ2-1, with 10 bases that match TRBD2. V gave up 0 bases and J gave up 8 bases; unmatched junction bases: 4. This CDR3 is 15 amino acids long. From germline, CDR1 is MNHEY and CDR2 SVGEGT.

The V gene is TRBV3-1 (or the pseudogene TRBV3-2), the J gene TRBJ1-4; a weak D match, TRBD1 (6 bases). The CDR3 has 13 residues. Per the germline V gene, CDR1 is LGHDT and CDR2 is YNNKEL (reference sequence). V was trimmed by 1 base and J by 10 bases, leaving 10 bases between them. CDR3 nucleotide sequence: TGTGCCAGCAGCCAAGCGGGGGGCCGAAAACTGTTTTTT. Translating gives CASSQAGGRKLFF.

The chain carries TRBV9 and TRBJ1-2; no clear D gene. V dropped 2 bases and J dropped 9 bases, with 11 bases sitting between them. Germline V lookup: CDR1 SGDLS, CDR2 YYNGEE. The CDR3 totals 12 residues. The CDR3 here is CASSVSEGSYTF. CDR3 nucleotides: TGTGCCAGCAGCGTTAGCGAGGGCAGCTACACCTTC. Full variable domain (remainder filled in from reference TRBV9 and TRBJ1-2): DSGVTQTPKHLITATGQRVTLRCSPRSGDLSVYWYQQSLDQGLQFLIQYYNGEERAKGNILERFSAQQFPDLHSELNLSSLELGDSALYFCASSVSEGSYTFGSGTRLTVV.

The rearrangement links TRBV9 to TRBJ1-6; no clear D gene. V lost 4 bases, J lost 7 bases, and 6 bases lay in between. CDR3 length: 12 residues. CDR1 is SGDLS and CDR2 is YYNGEE in the germline V gene. The CDR3 DNA reads as TGTGCCAGCAGCCAAAACAATTCACCCCTCCACTTT. Amino acid sequence: CASSQNNSPLHF.

The V gene is TRBV11-2, the J gene TRBJ1-6; D possibly corresponds to TRBD1 (5 bases). Germline CDR1 reads SGHAT; CDR2 reads FQNNGV. This CDR3 spans 13 amino acids. Trimming pared 7 bases from V and 7 bases from J, leaving 11 bases between. The CDR3 protein is CASNQGGNSPLHF. The CDR3 nucleotides are TGTGCCAGCAATCAGGGAGGGAATTCACCCCTCCACTTT. Full variable domain (remainder filled in from reference TRBV11-2 and TRBJ1-6): EAGVAQSPRYKIIEKRQSVAFWCNPISGHATLYWYQQILGQGPKLLIQFQNNGVVDDSQLPKDRFSAERLKGVDSTLKIQPAKLEDSAVYLCASNQGGNSPLHFGNGTRLTVT.

The chain carries TRBV6-2 or TRBV6-3 and TRBJ1-5; TRBD1 aligns across 8 bases. The CDR3 is made up of 16 amino acids. V lost 2 bases to trimming and J lost 7 bases; unmatched junction nucleotides: 10. CDR1 MNHEY and CDR2 SVGEGT come from the germline V gene. Here the CDR3 reads CASSYAKTGGDQPQHF. The CDR3 DNA sequence: TGTGCCAGCAGTTACGCGAAAACAGGGGGGGACCAGCCCCAGCATTTT.

This clone appeared a few times. The CDR3 sequence: CASRDRGGRDEQFF. CDR3 DNA sequence: TGTGCCAGCAGGGACAGGGGTGGGCGCGATGAGCAGTTCTTC. V gene TRBV27 combines with J gene TRBJ2-1; 9 nucleotides align to TRBD1. Germline-derived CDR1 and CDR2 are MNHEY and SMNVEV (reference sequence). With 6 bases clipped from V and 8 bases from J, the junction kept 8 bases outside the gene matches. The CDR3 totals 14 residues.